This passage covers 9 T cell receptor beta chains from one sample sequenced in a study of blood T cell repertoires in COVID-19. Produced via immunoSEQ multiplex PCR; TCRdb's table is partial and in-frame only. Of about 340,000 clones detected, around 83% appear once; the ten largest clones hold under 3%. The specimen was peripheral blood. The receptors were sampled from a man younger than 45 with active or convalescent COVID-19.

For this clone: At the DNA level, this CDR3 is encoded by other sequences in the same sample as well. V gene TRBV20-1 combines with J gene TRBJ2-7; no clear D gene. This CDR3 contains 11 residues. V lost 6 bases, J lost 2 bases, and 8 bases lay in between. The germline V gene encodes CDR1 DFQATT and CDR2 SNEGSKA (reference sequence). Here the CDR3 DNA reads TGCAGTGCACGTACAACCTACGAGCAGTACTTC. Protein sequence: CSARTTYEQYF.

The rearrangement joins TRBV4-2 to TRBJ1-5; a weak D match, TRBD1 (6 bases). The CDR3 has 14 residues. Germline V gives CDR1 LGHNA, CDR2 YNFKEQ. Trimming cost V 4 bases and J 6 bases, with 13 bases left between them. CDR3 coding DNA: TGTGCCAGCAGCCCGTCAGGGGAAGCTCAGCCCCAGCATTTT. This encodes CASSPSGEAQPQHF.

The genes are TRBV6-5 and TRBJ2-1, with TRBD2 matching over 10 bases. This CDR3 has 14 residues. Germline V gene data show CDR1 as MNHEY and CDR2 as SVGAGI. V trimming: 6 bases; J trimming: 4 bases; junction bases outside the gene matches: 3. The CDR3 sequence: CASRQAGGYNEQFF. The DNA for the CDR3 is TGTGCCAGCAGGCAAGCGGGGGGGTACAATGAGCAGTTCTTC.

The chain is built from TRBV24-1 and TRBJ2-1; 8 nucleotides agree with TRBD1. This CDR3 has 17 residues. The germline CDR1 and CDR2 sequences are KGHDR and SFDVKD. V lost 1 base, J lost 8 bases, and 12 bases stayed unmatched. CDR3 amino acids: CATSDFSGQGRFHEQFF. In nucleotides, the CDR3 is TGTGCCACCAGTGATTTCTCCGGACAGGGACGGTTCCATGAGCAGTTCTTC.

The V call is TRBV12-3 or TRBV12-4, the J call TRBJ1-1; D is perhaps TRBD1 (5 bases). V shed 11 bases and J shed 5 bases, with 15 bases lying between them. The CDR3 is 12 amino acids. The CDR3 sequence: CASGQGTTEAFF. The CDR3 DNA follows: TGTGCCTCCGGCCAGGGAACTACTGAAGCTTTCTTT.

The chain links TRBV4-3 to TRBJ2-6, with D unclear. Germline assignment: CDR1 LGHNA and CDR2 YSLEER. The V and J ends lost 0 bases and 4 bases respectively, with 4 bases between them. The CDR3 contains 14 residues. The CDR3: CASSQDRGANVLTF. In nucleotides, the CDR3 is TGCGCCAGCAGCCAAGACAGAGGGGCCAACGTCCTGACTTTC.

The CDR3 here is CASRIGGLNQPQHF. CDR3 DNA sequence: TGTGCCAGCAGGATAGGGGGTTTGAATCAGCCCCAGCATTTT. V gene TRBV28 combines with J gene TRBJ1-5, with a possible D match to TRBD1 (6 bases). The CDR3 is made up of 14 amino acids. Deletions cut 6 bases from V and 4 bases from J, with 13 bases between. CDR1 is MDHEN and CDR2 is SYDVKM in the germline V gene. The entire variable domain, with the rest obtained from reference TRBV28 and TRBJ1-5, is as follows: DVKVTQSSRYLVKRTGEKVFLECVQDMDHENMFWYRQDPGLGLRLIYFSYDVKMKEKGDIPEGYSVSREKKERFSLILESASTNQTSMYLCASRIGGLNQPQHFGDGTRLSIL.

The chain has TRBV6-5 and TRBJ2-3; TRBD2 aligns across 7 bases. Germline V gives CDR1 MNHEY, CDR2 SVGAGI. This CDR3 region has 14 residues. V gave up 10 bases and J gave up 7 bases; unmatched junction bases: 14. CDR3 sequence: CATSLGLDLNTQYF. DNA of the CDR3: TGTGCCACTTCCCTCGGACTAGATCTAAATACGCAGTATTTT.

The CDR3: CASSPLAGGPYEQYF. The CDR3 DNA reads TGTGCCAGCAGTCCGCTAGCGGGAGGGCCGTACGAGCAGTACTTC. The chain couples TRBV28 to TRBJ2-7; 12 nucleotides match TRBD2. The CDR3 extends over 15 amino acids. The V and J ends lost 5 bases and 4 bases, in that order; junction bases with no gene match: 6. Germline loops: CDR1 MDHEN, CDR2 SYDVKM. Full variable domain (outside the CDR3, taken from reference TRBV28 and TRBJ2-7): DVKVTQSSRYLVKRTGEKVFLECVQDMDHENMFWYRQDPGLGLRLIYFSYDVKMKEKGDIPEGYSVSREKKERFSLILESASTNQTSMYLCASSPLAGGPYEQYFGPGTRLTVT.